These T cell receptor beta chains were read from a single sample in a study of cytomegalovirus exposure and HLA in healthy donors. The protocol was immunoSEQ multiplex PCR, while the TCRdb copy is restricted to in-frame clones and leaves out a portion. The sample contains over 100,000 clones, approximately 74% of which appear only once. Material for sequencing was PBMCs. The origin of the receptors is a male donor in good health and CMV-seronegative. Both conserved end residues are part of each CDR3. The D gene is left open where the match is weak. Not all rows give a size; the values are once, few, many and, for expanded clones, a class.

CDR3 protein: CASSLAGGFYNEQFF
CDR3 DNA: TGTGCCAGCAGTCTAGCGGGGGGCTTCTACAATGAGCAGTTCTTC
D gene: TRBD2
clone size: NA
J gene: TRBJ2-1
V gene: TRBV6-4

CDR3 protein: CSVSGRGPTYEQYF
CDR3 DNA: TGCAGCGTTAGTGGCAGGGGGCCTACCTACGAGCAGTACTTC
D gene: TRBD1
clone size: few
J gene: TRBJ2-7
V gene: TRBV29-1

CDR3 protein: CASSPTGGPRDEQYF
CDR3 DNA: TGTGCCAGCAGCCCGACGGGGGGCCCTCGGGACGAGCAGTACTTC
D gene: NA
clone size: NA
J gene: TRBJ2-7
V gene: TRBV7-9

CDR3 protein: CASSLQGSKKETQYF
CDR3 DNA: TGTGCCAGCAGCTTACAGGGATCCAAGAAGGAGACCCAGTACTTC
D gene: NA
clone size: NA
J gene: TRBJ2-5
V gene: TRBV7-3

CDR3 protein: CASSPGQFSYEQYF
CDR3 DNA: TGTGCCAGCAGCCCGGGACAGTTCTCCTACGAGCAGTACTTC
D gene: TRBD1
clone size: NA
J gene: TRBJ2-7
V gene: TRBV11-2

CDR3 protein: CASSASGTGLEQYF
CDR3 DNA: TGTGCCAGCAGCGCTAGCGGGACGGGCTTGGAGCAGTACTTC
D gene: TRBD2
clone size: NA
J gene: TRBJ2-7
V gene: TRBV7-9

CDR3 protein: CASSRTGTGKIGVTYEQYF
CDR3 DNA: TGTGCCAGCTCGCGTACCGGGACAGGGAAGATCGGGGTCACCTACGAGCAGTACTTC
D gene: TRBD1
clone size: once
J gene: TRBJ2-7
V gene: TRBV28

CDR3 protein: CASSGWTPTNEKLFF
CDR3 DNA: TGTGCCAGCAGCGGCTGGACTCCAACTAATGAAAAACTGTTTTTT
D gene: NA
clone size: NA
J gene: TRBJ1-4
V gene: TRBV7-9

CDR3 protein: CASSKGAGGSQETQYF
CDR3 DNA: TGTGCCAGCAGCAAAGGGGCGGGGGGATCCCAAGAGACCCAGTACTTC
D gene: NA
clone size: few
J gene: TRBJ2-5
V gene: TRBV21-1

CDR3 protein: CASSEGESLTYNEQFF
CDR3 DNA: TGTGCCAGCAGCGAAGGGGAAAGTCTCACCTACAATGAGCAGTTCTTC
D gene: NA
clone size: NA
J gene: TRBJ2-1
V gene: TRBV11-2

CDR3 protein: CASSIDGFRTDHQPQHF
CDR3 DNA: TGTGCCAGTAGTATAGATGGGTTTAGGACAGATCATCAGCCCCAGCATTTT
D gene: NA
clone size: few
J gene: TRBJ1-5
V gene: TRBV19

CDR3 protein: CASRSYDMNTEAFF
CDR3 DNA: TGTGCCTCTCGAAGCTATGACATGAACACTGAAGCTTTCTTT
D gene: NA
clone size: once
J gene: TRBJ1-1
V gene: TRBV30

CDR3 protein: CASSLGGTQNEQFF
CDR3 DNA: TGTGCCAGCAGCTTAGGCGGGACGCAGAATGAGCAGTTCTTC
D gene: NA
clone size: few
J gene: TRBJ2-1
V gene: TRBV7-2

CDR3 protein: CASTPVDRSFMNTEAFF
CDR3 DNA: TGTGCCAGCACCCCAGTGGACAGGAGCTTCATGAACACTGAAGCTTTCTTT
D gene: TRBD1
clone size: NA
J gene: TRBJ1-1
V gene: TRBV28

CDR3 protein: CASTIFDTGNTEAFF
CDR3 DNA: TGTGCCAGCACGATATTTGATACGGGGAACACTGAAGCTTTCTTT
D gene: NA
clone size: NA
J gene: TRBJ1-1
V gene: TRBV6-1

CDR3 protein: CATSRGTSGSQETQYF
CDR3 DNA: TGTGCCACCAGCAGGGGGACTAGCGGGAGCCAAGAGACCCAGTACTTC
D gene: TRBD2
clone size: NA
J gene: TRBJ2-5
V gene: TRBV15

CDR3 protein: CASSLTQWKGLTGELFF
CDR3 DNA: TGTGCCAGCAGCTTAACCCAATGGAAGGGGCTCACCGGGGAGCTGTTTTTT
D gene: NA
clone size: NA
J gene: TRBJ2-2
V gene: TRBV7-3

CDR3 protein: CAWSGQGFGYGYTF
CDR3 DNA: TGTGCCTGGAGCGGACAGGGGTTTGGCTATGGCTACACCTTC
D gene: TRBD1
clone size: NA
J gene: TRBJ1-2
V gene: TRBV30

CDR3 protein: CASSFTAGGLTGELFF
CDR3 DNA: TGTGCCAGCAGTTTTACAGCGGGGGGTCTCACCGGGGAGCTGTTTTTT
D gene: TRBD2
clone size: NA
J gene: TRBJ2-2
V gene: TRBV27

CDR3 protein: CASRQGSNQPQHF
CDR3 DNA: TGTGCCAGCCGACAGGGCAGCAATCAGCCCCAGCATTTT
D gene: TRBD1
clone size: NA
J gene: TRBJ1-5
V gene: TRBV7-8

CDR3 protein: CSAGQGKAFF
CDR3 DNA: TGCAGCGCTGGACAGGGCAAAGCTTTCTTT
D gene: TRBD1
clone size: NA
J gene: TRBJ1-1
V gene: TRBV29-1

CDR3 protein: CARSLIQGAGGQPQHF
CDR3 DNA: TGTGCCAGAAGCTTAATACAGGGGGCTGGAGGGCAGCCCCAGCATTTT
D gene: TRBD1
clone size: NA
J gene: TRBJ1-5
V gene: TRBV5-3

CDR3 protein: CASSLQGGEQFF
CDR3 DNA: TGTGCTAGCAGCCTTCAGGGTGGTGAGCAGTTCTTC
D gene: NA
clone size: few
J gene: TRBJ2-1
V gene: TRBV7-7

CDR3 protein: CASSLGTGTNEKLFF
CDR3 DNA: TGCGCCAGCAGCTTGGGGACAGGGACTAATGAAAAACTGTTTTTT
D gene: TRBD1
clone size: NA
J gene: TRBJ1-4
V gene: TRBV5-1

CDR3 protein: CASSAGTTLYEQYF
CDR3 DNA: TGTGCCAGCAGCGCCGGGACTACACTCTACGAGCAGTACTTC
D gene: TRBD2
clone size: NA
J gene: TRBJ2-7
V gene: TRBV5-4

CDR3 protein: CASSPPGTGVKETQYF
CDR3 DNA: TGCGCCAGCAGCCCACCCGGGACAGGGGTAAAAGAGACCCAGTACTTC
D gene: TRBD1
clone size: NA
J gene: TRBJ2-5
V gene: TRBV4-1

CDR3 protein: CASSLSGENYGYTF
CDR3 DNA: TGTGCCAGCAGTTTATCAGGGGAAAACTATGGCTACACCTTC
D gene: NA
clone size: few
J gene: TRBJ1-2
V gene: TRBV28

CDR3 protein: CASSPIGTGKETQYF
CDR3 DNA: TGTGCCAGCAGTCCAATAGGGACAGGGAAAGAGACCCAGTACTTC
D gene: TRBD1
clone size: few
J gene: TRBJ2-5
V gene: TRBV28

CDR3 protein: CASSLRDSRNTIYF
CDR3 DNA: TGTGCCAGCAGCCTTCGGGATAGTCGAAACACCATATATTTT
D gene: NA
clone size: NA
J gene: TRBJ1-3
V gene: TRBV5-6

CDR3 protein: CASSLGGAMRPQHF
CDR3 DNA: TGTGCCAGCAGTTTAGGGGGGGCCATGAGGCCCCAGCATTTT
D gene: NA
clone size: NA
J gene: TRBJ1-5
V gene: TRBV27